The sample holds a few counts of the clone carrying this T cell receptor beta chain. Germline V CDR1 and CDR2: LNHDA, SQIVND (reference sequence). V was trimmed by 5 bases and J by 0 bases, leaving 14 bases between them. The CDR3 covers 15 residues. These data originate in a study of T-cell memory formation after mild COVID-19. As for the study in general: TCR clustering was largely donor specific.

Barcoded TCR alpha and TCR beta cDNA libraries with UMIs came from 5'RACE using constant-segment primers. TCRdb recomputed calls from the 5' RACE reads with MiXCR, one row per CDR3 protein. This sample yields 400,000 to 500,000 distinct CDR3 sequences, of which 18% are seen a single time; about 22% belongs to the top ten. The chain employs TRBV19 and TRBJ2-7; D could derive from TRBD1 or TRBD2 (6 bases each). The sequencing input was PBMCs or a T cell subset sorted from them (not recorded which). This receptor was taken from a man between 18 and 35 years old who had mild COVID-19 (a few samples of this study predate the infection). Cell type and time point are not known. The chain's CDR3 is CASSPRRGVSYEQYF. CDR3 nucleotides: TGTGCCAGTAGTCCAAGGAGGGGGGTCTCCTACGAGCAGTACTTC.